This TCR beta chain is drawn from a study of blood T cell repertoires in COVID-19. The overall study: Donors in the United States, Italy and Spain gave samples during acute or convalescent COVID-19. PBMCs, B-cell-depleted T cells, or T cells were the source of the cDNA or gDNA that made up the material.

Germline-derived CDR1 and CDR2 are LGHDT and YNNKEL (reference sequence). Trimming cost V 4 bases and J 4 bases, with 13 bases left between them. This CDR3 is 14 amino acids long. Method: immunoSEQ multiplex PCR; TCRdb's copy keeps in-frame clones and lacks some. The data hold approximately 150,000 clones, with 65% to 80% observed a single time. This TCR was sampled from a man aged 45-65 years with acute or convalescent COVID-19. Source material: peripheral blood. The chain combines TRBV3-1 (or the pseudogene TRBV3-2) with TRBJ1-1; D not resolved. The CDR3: CASSLRPAGTEAFF. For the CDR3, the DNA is TGTGCCAGCAGCCTTCGCCCCGCGGGCACTGAAGCTTTCTTT.